This T cell receptor (beta chain) was captured in a study of blood T cell repertoires in COVID-19. For the study at large: Acute and convalescent COVID-19 samples came from the United States, Italy and Spain. PBMCs, B-cell-depleted T cells, or T cells were the source of the cDNA or gDNA that made up the material.

How the authors handled the data: Estimation of nucleated cell counts relied on the amplification of reference gene primers. This table comes from immunoSEQ multiplex PCR, and its TCRdb copy is limited to in-frame clones, with some not included. The D gene and trimming were derived from the DNA, and the V and J assignments and clone size from that table. The sample comprises 150,000 or so clones, about 85% of which are singletons, and approximately 2.7% rests with the top ten. In germline, CDR1 is SGHAT, CDR2 FQNNGV. The V gene lost 3 bases and the J gene lost 9 bases, with 13 bases spanning the gap. CDR3 length: 13 amino acids.

Sample: peripheral blood. The clonotype comes from a woman aged 40 to 55 with active or convalescent COVID-19. The V gene is TRBV11-2, the J gene TRBJ2-3; D not resolved. CDR3 region: CASSLAFGATQYF. CDR3 coding DNA: TGTGCCAGCAGCTTGGCATTTGGAGCAACGCAGTATTTT.